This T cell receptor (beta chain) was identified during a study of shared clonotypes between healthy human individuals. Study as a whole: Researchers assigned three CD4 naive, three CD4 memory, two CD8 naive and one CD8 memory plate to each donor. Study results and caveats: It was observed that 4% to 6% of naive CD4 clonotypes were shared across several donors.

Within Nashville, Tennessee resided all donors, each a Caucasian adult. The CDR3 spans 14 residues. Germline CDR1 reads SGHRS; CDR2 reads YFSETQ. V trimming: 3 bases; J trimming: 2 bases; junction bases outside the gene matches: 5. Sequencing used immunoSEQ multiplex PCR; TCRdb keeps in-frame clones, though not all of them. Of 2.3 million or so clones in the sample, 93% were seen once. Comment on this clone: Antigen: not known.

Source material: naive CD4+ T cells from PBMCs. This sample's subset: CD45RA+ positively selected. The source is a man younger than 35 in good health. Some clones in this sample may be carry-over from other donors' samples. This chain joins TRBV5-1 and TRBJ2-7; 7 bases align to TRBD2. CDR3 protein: CASSSSGYTYEQYF. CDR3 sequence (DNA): TGCGCCAGCAGCTCTAGCGGATACACCTACGAGCAGTACTTC.